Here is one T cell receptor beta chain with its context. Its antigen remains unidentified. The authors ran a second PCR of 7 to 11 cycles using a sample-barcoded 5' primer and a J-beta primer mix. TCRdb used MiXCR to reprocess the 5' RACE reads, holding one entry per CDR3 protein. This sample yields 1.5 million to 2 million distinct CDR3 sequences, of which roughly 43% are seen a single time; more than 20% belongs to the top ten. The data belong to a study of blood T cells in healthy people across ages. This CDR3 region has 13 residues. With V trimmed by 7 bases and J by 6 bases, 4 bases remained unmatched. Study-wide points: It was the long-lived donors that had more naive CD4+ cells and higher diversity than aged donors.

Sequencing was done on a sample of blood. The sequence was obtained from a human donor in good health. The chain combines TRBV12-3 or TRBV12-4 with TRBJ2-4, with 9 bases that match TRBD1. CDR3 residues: CASIRTGVNIQYF. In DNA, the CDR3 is TGTGCCAGCATTCGGACAGGGGTAAACATTCAGTACTTC.